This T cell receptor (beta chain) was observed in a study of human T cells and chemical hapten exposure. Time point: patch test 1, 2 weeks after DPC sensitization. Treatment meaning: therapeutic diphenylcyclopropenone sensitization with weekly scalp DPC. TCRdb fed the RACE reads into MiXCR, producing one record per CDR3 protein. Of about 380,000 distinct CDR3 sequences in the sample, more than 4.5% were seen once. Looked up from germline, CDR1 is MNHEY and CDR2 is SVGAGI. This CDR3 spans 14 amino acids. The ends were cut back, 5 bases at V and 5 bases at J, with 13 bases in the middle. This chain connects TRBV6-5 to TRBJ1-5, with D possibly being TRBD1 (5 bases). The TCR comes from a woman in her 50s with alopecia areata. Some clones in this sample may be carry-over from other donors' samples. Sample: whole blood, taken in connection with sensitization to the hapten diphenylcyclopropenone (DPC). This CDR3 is CASSRAWGDQPQHF. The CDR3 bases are TGTGCCAGCAGTAGGGCCTGGGGGGATCAGCCCCAGCATTTT.